The TCR beta chain under discussion was sequenced for a study of T cells in Graves' hyperthyroidism and ophthalmopathy. For the study at large: At initial diagnosis, before any treatment had begun, peripheral blood was obtained. General study findings and limits: Ophthalmopathy, which appeared later, was predicted by the model a median approximately six months before onset.

This clonotype was detected a few times. Antigen: not known. This CDR3 is built from 14 residues. The V end was cut by 3 bases, the J end by 6 bases, with 9 bases between. Germline values: CDR1 MNHEY, CDR2 SMNVEV (reference sequence). The cohort's ophthalmopathy patients, a group with duration under 3 months, had a Clinical Activity Score of at least 3 and a NOSPECS grade of at least 4. Exclusions: uncontrolled infection, other autoimmune disease, pregnancy, lactation. TCR beta CDR3 sequences were amplified from RNA transcripts. An initial round of RT-PCR targeting the TCR CDR3 relied on the HTBI primer set. TCRdb independently ran MiXCR on the multiplex PCR reads; one entry per CDR3 protein. In the table there are some 500,000 distinct CDR3 sequences, about 16% of which are singletons.

The rearrangement links TRBV27 to TRBJ1-6, with D unresolved. The sequence was obtained from a woman in her 30s with Graves' ophthalmopathy. The sequenced material came from blood. The chain's CDR3 is CASSFGVVNSPLHF. CDR3 coding DNA: TGTGCCAGCAGTTTTGGGGTTGTTAATTCACCCCTCCACTTT.